This T cell receptor (beta chain) was identified in a study of T cell changes during pregnancy in multiple sclerosis (dated by TCRdb to between 2019 and 2020). Study-wide context: In women with multiple sclerosis, the researchers looked at how the T cell repertoire shifted as pregnancy progressed.

Here V drops 7 bases and J drops 1 base, and the junction holds 8 bases not matched to any gene. Reading from cysteine to phenylalanine, the CDR3 counts 16 amino acids. This entry keeps only the CDR3 DNA: 48 bases, framed from base 1. From the germline V gene (reference sequence), CDR1 is LNHDA and CDR2 is SQIVND. In regard to this clone: It has no known antigen specificity. No base quality information exists; no much larger clone differs at one position.

Library prep was done by the immunoSEQ multiplex PCR assay. TCRdb re-hosts the immuneACCESS table, in-frame sequences only. Its copies lack some clones; in the studies checked, an unresolved V gene accounts for under half of them, and the cause for the rest is not known. Recorded for this sample are approximately 90,000 clones; about nine tenths of them occurred a single time. The biggest ten clones account for over 1.5% of the sample. In this chain, TRBV19 is recombined with TRBJ1-5; 9 junctional bases match TRBD1. Material: peripheral blood, obtained after pregnancy. The clonotype was recovered from a female donor in good health, enrolled as a control in a pregnancy study. In nucleotides, the sequence is TGTGCCAGTAAAGGCTCGGGGACAGGGAGCAATCAGCCCCAGCATTTT. Translated, it reads CASKGSGTGSNQPQHF.